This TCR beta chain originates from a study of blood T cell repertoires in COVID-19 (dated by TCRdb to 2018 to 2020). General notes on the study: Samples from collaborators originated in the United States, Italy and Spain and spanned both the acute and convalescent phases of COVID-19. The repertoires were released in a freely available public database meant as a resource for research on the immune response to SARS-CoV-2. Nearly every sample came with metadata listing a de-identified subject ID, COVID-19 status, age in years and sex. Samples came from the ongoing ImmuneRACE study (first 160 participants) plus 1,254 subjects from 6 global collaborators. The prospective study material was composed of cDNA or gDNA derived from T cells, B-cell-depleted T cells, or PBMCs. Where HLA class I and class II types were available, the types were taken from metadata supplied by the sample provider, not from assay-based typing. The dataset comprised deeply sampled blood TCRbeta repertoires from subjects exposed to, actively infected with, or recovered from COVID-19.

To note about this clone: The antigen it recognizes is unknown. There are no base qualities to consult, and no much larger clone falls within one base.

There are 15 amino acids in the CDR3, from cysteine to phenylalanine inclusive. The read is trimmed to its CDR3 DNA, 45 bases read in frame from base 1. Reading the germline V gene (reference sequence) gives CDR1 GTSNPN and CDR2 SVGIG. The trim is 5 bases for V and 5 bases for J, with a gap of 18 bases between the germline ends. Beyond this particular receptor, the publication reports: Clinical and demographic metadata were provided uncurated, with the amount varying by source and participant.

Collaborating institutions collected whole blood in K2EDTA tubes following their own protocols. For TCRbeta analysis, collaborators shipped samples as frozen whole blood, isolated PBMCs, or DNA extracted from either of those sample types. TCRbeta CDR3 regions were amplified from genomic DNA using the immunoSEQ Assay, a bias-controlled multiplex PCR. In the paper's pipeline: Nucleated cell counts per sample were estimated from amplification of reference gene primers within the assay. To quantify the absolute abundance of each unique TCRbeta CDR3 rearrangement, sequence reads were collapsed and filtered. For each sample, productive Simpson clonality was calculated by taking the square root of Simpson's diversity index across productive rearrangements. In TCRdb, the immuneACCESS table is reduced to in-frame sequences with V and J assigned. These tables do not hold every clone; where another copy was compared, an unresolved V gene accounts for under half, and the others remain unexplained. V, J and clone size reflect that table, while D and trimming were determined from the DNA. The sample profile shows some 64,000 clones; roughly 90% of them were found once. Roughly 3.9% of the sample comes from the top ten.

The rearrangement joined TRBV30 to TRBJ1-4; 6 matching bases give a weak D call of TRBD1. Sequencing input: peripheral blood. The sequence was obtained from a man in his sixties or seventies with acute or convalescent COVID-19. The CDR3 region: CAWGPLGQINEKLFF. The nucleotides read TGTGCCTGGGGACCACTCGGACAGATAAATGAAAAACTGTTTTTT.